A single sample is the source of the 10 T cell receptor beta chains below, sequenced in a study of early T cells in non-severe SARS-CoV-2 infection (dated by TCRdb to about 2021). The protocol used for the library was 5' RACE. TCRdb lists the instrument as NextSeq 500. TCRdb trimmed public reads at Q25 via fastp, called clones via MiXCR and kept in-frame beta chains. A single entry per CDR3 protein holds the most common genes and DNA from its merged rows. Recorded for this sample are roughly 70,000 distinct CDR3 sequences; around 20% of them occurred a single time. 16% of the sample is taken by the ten largest. This material consisted of whole blood, taken at baseline. The receptor set was obtained from an adult who was a healthcare worker with PCR-confirmed SARS-CoV-2 infection or an uninfected control (not recorded which).

CDR3 coding DNA: TGTGCCAGCAGCTTTGAGGGGGAAAAACTGTTTTTT. It codes for CASSFEGEKLFF. V gene TRBV7-9 combines with J gene TRBJ1-4, with a tentative D call TRBD1 (5 bases). The V end lost 3 bases, the J end lost 8 bases, and 7 bases lay between the germline ends. The CDR3 loop spans 12 amino acids. In germline, CDR1 is SEHNR, CDR2 FQNEAQ (reference sequence).

This chain uses TRBV2 with TRBJ1-2, with no clear D. This CDR3 has 15 amino acids. Looked up from germline, CDR1 is SNHLY and CDR2 is FYNNEI. The V and J ends lost 5 bases and 8 bases respectively, with 21 bases between them. CDR3 region: CASSPLATGDGGYTF. CDR3 sequence (DNA): TGTGCCAGCAGTCCCCTCGCGACGGGTGACGGCGGCTACACCTTC.

The sample holds one count of this clonotype. This sequence joins TRBV3-1 and TRBJ2-7; no clear D. V gave up 1 base and J gave up 4 bases, with 5 bases separating them. CDR1 is LGHDT and CDR2 is YNNKEL in the germline V gene (reference sequence). CDR3 length: 12 residues. The DNA of the CDR3 is TGTGCCAGCAGCCAAGTGGGATACGAGCAGTACTTC. It codes for CASSQVGYEQYF.

The chain joins TRBV3-1 to TRBJ1-5; D gene unclear. V gave up 4 bases and J gave up 7 bases, with 8 bases separating them. There are 12 residues in the CDR3. Germline assignment: CDR1 LGHDT and CDR2 YNNKEL (reference sequence). The DNA of the CDR3 is TGTGCCAGCAGCCTGAACTCACAGCCCCAGCATTTT. Its translation is CASSLNSQPQHF. Full variable domain (remainder filled in from reference TRBV3-1 and TRBJ1-5): DTAVSQTPKYLVTQMGNDKSIKCEQNLGHDTMYWYKQDSKKFLKIMFSYNNKELIINETVPNRFSPKSPDKAHLNLHINSLELGDSAVYFCASSLNSQPQHFGDGTRLSIL.

The chain couples TRBV27 to TRBJ1-1; 10 bases agree with TRBD1. CDR1 and CDR2 from the germline V gene are MNHEY and SMNVEV (reference sequence). The CDR3 loop spans 15 amino acids. With 5 bases clipped from V and 4 bases from J, the junction kept 7 bases outside the gene matches. The CDR3 nucleotides are TGTGCCAGCAGTGTGGGACAGGGGTGGAGCACTGAAGCTTTCTTT. Amino acid sequence: CASSVGQGWSTEAFF.

The CDR3 here is CASIAGPDTGELFF. CDR3 DNA: TGTGCCAGCATTGCCGGGCCCGACACCGGGGAGCTGTTTTTT. The rearrangement links TRBV12-3 or TRBV12-4 to TRBJ2-2; D not certain. The CDR3 covers 14 residues. Trimming removed 7 bases at V and 3 bases at J, with 12 bases between.

This clonotype was observed a handful of times. This chain connects TRBV18 to TRBJ1-2, with a tentative D call TRBD1 (5 bases). This CDR3 has 15 amino acids. Germline V gene data show CDR1 as KGHSH and CDR2 as LQKENI. Trimming removed 5 bases from V and 5 bases from J, with 18 bases in between. The CDR3 sequence is CASSTTFGAGYGYTF. CDR3 bases: TGTGCCAGCTCAACAACCTTCGGGGCAGGGTATGGCTACACCTTC. The full variable domain, in which reference TRBV18 and TRBJ1-2 provide the parts outside the CDR3, is NAGVMQNPRHLVRRRGQEARLRCSPMKGHSHVYWYRQLPEEGLKFMVYLQKENIIDESGMPKERFSAEFPKEGPSILRIQQVVRGDSAAYFCASSTTFGAGYGYTFGSGTRLTVV.

V usage is TRBV18 and J usage is TRBJ2-7; D is undetermined. CDR1 and CDR2 from the germline V gene are KGHSH and LQKENI. V was cut by 6 bases and J by 4 bases, with 10 bases left in between. This CDR3 spans 12 amino acids. This CDR3 reads CASSSGPYEQYF. DNA for the CDR3: TGTGCCAGCTCCTCTGGACCGTACGAGCAGTACTTC.

V gene TRBV7-6 combines with J gene TRBJ1-1; 9 bases align to TRBD1. J was trimmed by 4 bases and V by 6 bases; bases with no gene match: 3. CDR3 length equals 13 residues. Germline CDR1 SGHVS, CDR2 FNYEAQ. The CDR3 nucleotides read TGTGCCAGCAGTCCACAGGGGGCCACTGAAGCTTTCTTT. This codes for CASSPQGATEAFF. Full variable domain (rest looked up from reference TRBV7-6 and TRBJ1-1): GAGVSQSPRYKVTKRGQDVALRCDPISGHVSLYWYRQALGQGPEFLTYFNYEAQQDKSGLPNDRFSAERPEGSISTLTIQRTEQRDSAMYRCASSPQGATEAFFGQGTRLTVV.

The V gene is TRBV12-3 or TRBV12-4, the J gene TRBJ1-2; D unclear. CDR3 size: 12 residues. V was cut by 6 bases and J by 4 bases, with 9 bases left in between. The CDR3 region is CASSPDFYGYTF. The CDR3 bases are TGTGCCAGCAGCCCCGACTTCTATGGCTACACCTTC.